This TCR beta chain was retrieved from a study of blood T cells in healthy people across ages. Study outcomes and limitations: Because donor CMV status was unknown, expanded clonotype changes were possibly confounded. Higher diversity, along with more naive CD4+ cells, distinguished long-lived donors from aged donors.

V was clipped by 4 bases and J by 5 bases; unmatched bases: 7. The CDR3 contains 16 residues. Notes on this clonotype: Its matching antigen is unknown.

Using a J-beta primer mix together with a sample-barcoded 5' primer, a second PCR was run for roughly 7 to 12 cycles. TCRdb analysed the 5' RACE reads with MiXCR anew, one entry per CDR3 protein. The table shows more than 800,000 distinct CDR3 sequences, with less than 35% occurring only once. The V call is TRBV12-3 or TRBV12-4, the J call TRBJ2-2; 10 nucleotides match TRBD2. The receptor's source is a woman older than 75 in good health. Sample: blood. The chain's CDR3 is CASSSLAGELTGELFF. The DNA for the CDR3 is TGTGCCAGCAGTTCCCTAGCGGGGGAGTTAACCGGGGAGCTGTTTTTT.